This T cell receptor (beta chain) was sequenced in a study of OX40 agonist ivuxolimab in advanced cancers. Sequencing used immunoSEQ multiplex PCR; TCRdb keeps in-frame clones, though not all of them. The sample includes roughly 120,000 clones, 85% to 95% of them seen just once. J lost 2 bases, V lost 7 bases, and 8 bases had no gene match. The CDR3 contains 13 residues. From germline, CDR1 is SQVTM and CDR2 ANQGSEA. V usage is TRBV29-1 and J usage is TRBJ2-7; 7 positions agree with TRBD1. This TCR came from an adult with an advanced solid tumor such as melanoma, head and neck, liver or kidney cancer. The sample in question was CD4+ or CD8+ T cells sorted from blood, obtained in a trial of the OX40 agonist ivuxolimab. CDR3 bases: TGCAGCGGATCGTTCGGACAGGCCTACGAGCAGTACTTC. Translated, it gives CSGSFGQAYEQYF.